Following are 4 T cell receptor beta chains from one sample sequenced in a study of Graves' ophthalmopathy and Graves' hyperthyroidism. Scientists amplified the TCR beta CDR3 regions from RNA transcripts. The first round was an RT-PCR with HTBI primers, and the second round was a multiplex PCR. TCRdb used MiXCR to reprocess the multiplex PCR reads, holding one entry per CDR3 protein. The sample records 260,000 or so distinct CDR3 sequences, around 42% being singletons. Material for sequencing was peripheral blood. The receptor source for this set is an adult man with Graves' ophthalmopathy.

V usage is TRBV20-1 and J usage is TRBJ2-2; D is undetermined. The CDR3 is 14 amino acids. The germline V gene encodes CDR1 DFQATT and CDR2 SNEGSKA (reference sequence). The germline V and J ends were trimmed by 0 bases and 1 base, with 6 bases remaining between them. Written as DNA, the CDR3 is TGCAGTGCTAGAGATCGAGGGAACACCGGGGAGCTGTTTTTT. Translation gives CSARDRGNTGELFF.

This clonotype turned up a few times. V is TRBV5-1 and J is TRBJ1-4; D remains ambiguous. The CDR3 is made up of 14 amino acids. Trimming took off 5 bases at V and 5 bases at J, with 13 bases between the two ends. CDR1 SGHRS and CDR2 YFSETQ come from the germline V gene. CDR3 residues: CASRTMGGNEKLFF. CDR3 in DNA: TGCGCCAGCAGAACCATGGGAGGAAATGAAAAACTGTTTTTT.

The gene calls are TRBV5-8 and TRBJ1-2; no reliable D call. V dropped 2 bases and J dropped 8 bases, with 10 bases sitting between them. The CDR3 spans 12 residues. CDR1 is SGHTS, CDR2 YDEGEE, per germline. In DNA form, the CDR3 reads TGTGCCAGCAGCTTAGATCCGGGGGGCTACACCTTC. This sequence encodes CASSLDPGGYTF.

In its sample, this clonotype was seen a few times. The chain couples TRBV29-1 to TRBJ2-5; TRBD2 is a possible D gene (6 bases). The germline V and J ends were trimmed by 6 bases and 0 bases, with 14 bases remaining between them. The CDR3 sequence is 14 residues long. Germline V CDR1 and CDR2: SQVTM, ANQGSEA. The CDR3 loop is CSVTTRNHQETQYF. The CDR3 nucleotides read TGCAGCGTCACGACTAGAAACCACCAAGAGACCCAGTACTTC.